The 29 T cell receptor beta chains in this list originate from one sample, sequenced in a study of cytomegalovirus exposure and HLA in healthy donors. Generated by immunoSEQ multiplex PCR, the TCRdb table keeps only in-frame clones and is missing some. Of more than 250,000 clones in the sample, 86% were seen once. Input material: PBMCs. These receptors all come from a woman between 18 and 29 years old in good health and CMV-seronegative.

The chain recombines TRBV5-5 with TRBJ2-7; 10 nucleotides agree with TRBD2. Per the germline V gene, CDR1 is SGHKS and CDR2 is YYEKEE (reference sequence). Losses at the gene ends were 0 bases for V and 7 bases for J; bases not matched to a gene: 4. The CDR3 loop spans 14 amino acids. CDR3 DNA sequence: TGTGCCAGCAGCTTGGATAGCGGGGGGAGGGAGCAGTACTTC. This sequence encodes CASSLDSGGREQYF.

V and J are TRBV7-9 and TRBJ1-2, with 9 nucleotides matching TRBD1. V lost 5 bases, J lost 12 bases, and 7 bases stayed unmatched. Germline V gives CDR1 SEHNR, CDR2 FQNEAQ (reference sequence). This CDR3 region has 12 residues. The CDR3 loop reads CASSRGQGRDTF. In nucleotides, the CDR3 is TGTGCCAGCAGCCGAGGACAGGGGAGGGACACCTTC.

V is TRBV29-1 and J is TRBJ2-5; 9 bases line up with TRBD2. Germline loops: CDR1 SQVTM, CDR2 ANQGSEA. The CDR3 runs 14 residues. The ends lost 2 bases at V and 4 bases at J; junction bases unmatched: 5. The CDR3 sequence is CSVEIAGVGETQYF. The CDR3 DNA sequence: TGCAGCGTTGAAATAGCGGGAGTAGGAGAGACCCAGTACTTC.

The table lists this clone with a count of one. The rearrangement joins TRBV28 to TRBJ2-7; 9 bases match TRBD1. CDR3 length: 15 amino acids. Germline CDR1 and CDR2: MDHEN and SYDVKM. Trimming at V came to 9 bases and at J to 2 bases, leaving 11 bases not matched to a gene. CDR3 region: CASLPGTGNPYEQYF. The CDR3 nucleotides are TGTGCCAGTCTCCCCGGGACAGGGAACCCCTACGAGCAGTACTTC.

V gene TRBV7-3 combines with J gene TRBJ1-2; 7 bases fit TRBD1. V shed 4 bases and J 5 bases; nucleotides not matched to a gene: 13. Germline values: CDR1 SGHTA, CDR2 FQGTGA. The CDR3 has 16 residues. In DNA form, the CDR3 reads TGTGCCAGCAGCTCGACAGGGACAACCAACCCATATGGCTACACCTTC. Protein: CASSSTGTTNPYGYTF.

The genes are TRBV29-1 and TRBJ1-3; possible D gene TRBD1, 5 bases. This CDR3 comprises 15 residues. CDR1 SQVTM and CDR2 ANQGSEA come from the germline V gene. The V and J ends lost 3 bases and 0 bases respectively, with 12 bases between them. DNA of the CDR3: TGCAGCGTTGAGAACAGGCTACTCTCTGGAAACACCATATATTTT. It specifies CSVENRLLSGNTIYF.

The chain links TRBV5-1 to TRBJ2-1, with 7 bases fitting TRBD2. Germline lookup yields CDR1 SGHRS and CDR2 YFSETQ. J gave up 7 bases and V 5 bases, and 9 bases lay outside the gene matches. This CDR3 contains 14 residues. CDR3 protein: CASSSAGLTNEQFF. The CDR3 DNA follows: TGCGCCAGCAGTTCAGCGGGACTAACAAATGAGCAGTTCTTC.

CDR3 in amino acids: CSVEDPRASGSVDEQFF. The CDR3 DNA sequence: TGCAGCGTTGAAGACCCTCGGGCTAGCGGGAGTGTCGATGAGCAGTTCTTC. The V call is TRBV29-1, the J call TRBJ2-1; 10 nucleotides line up with TRBD2. Germline CDR1 SQVTM, CDR2 ANQGSEA. The CDR3 is 17 amino acids. V shed 0 bases, J shed 8 bases, and the junction held 13 bases outside the gene matches.

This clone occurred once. The CDR3 sequence is CASSQLTGNYGYTF. In DNA form, the CDR3 reads TGCGCCAGCAGCCAATTGACAGGAAACTATGGCTACACCTTC. The rearrangement joins TRBV4-1 to TRBJ1-2; the D gene is possibly TRBD1 (6 bases). This CDR3 region has 14 residues. Between the trimmed V and J ends, which lost 2 bases and 2 bases, there was a span of 9 bases. Germline CDR1 MGHRA, CDR2 YSYEKL.

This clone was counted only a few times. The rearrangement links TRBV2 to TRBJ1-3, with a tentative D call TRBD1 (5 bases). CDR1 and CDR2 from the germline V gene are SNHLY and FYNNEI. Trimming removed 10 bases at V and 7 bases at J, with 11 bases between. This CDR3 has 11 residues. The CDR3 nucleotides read TGTGCCATATCTAAGGGGAACACCATATATTTT. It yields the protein CAISKGNTIYF.

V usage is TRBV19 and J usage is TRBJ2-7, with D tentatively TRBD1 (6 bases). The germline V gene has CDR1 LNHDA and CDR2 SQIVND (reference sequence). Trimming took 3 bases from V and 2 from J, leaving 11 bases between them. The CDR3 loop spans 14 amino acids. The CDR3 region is CASSMDNRAYEQYF. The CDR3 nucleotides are TGTGCCAGTAGTATGGATAACAGGGCCTACGAGCAGTACTTC.

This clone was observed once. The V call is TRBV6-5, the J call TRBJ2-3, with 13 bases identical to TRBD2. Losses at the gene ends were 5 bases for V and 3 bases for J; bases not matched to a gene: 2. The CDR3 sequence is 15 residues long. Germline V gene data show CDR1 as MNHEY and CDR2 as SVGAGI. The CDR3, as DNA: TGTGCCAGCAGTCAGACTAGCGGGAGGACAGATACGCAGTATTTT. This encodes CASSQTSGRTDTQYF.

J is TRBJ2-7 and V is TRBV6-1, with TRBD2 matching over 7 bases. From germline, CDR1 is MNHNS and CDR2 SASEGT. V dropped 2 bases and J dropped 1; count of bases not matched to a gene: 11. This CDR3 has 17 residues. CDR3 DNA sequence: TGTGCCAGCAGTGAAAGAAACCCCGGGGGGATTTCCTACGAGCAGTACTTC. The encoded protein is CASSERNPGGISYEQYF.

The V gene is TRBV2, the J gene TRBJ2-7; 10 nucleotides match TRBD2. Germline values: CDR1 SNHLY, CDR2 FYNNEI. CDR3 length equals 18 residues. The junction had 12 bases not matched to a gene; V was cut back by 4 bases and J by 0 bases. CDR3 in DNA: TGTGCCAGCAGTGGTTCAGGACTAGCGGACCCGAGCTCCTACGAGCAGTACTTC. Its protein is CASSGSGLADPSSYEQYF.

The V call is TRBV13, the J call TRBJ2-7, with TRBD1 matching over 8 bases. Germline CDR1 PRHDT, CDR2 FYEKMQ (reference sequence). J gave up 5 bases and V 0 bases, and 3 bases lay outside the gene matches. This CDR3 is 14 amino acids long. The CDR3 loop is CASSLGRGLNEQYF. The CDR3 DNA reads TGTGCCAGCAGCTTAGGCAGGGGGCTAAACGAGCAGTACTTC.

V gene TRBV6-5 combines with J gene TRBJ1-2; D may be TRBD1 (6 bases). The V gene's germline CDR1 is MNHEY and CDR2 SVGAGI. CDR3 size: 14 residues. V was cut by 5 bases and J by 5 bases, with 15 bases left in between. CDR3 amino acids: CASSQPGHVYGYTF. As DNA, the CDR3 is TGTGCCAGCAGTCAACCGGGACATGTTTATGGCTACACCTTC.

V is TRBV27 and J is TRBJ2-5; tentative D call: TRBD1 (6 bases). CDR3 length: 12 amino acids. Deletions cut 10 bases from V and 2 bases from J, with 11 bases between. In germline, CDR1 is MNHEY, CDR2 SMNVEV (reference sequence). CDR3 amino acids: CATRTDQETQYF. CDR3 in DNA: TGTGCCACCAGGACAGATCAAGAGACCCAGTACTTC.

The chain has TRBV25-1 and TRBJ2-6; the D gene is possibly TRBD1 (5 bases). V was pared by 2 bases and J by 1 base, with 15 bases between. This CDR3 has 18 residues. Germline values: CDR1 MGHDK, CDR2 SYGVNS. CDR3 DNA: TGTGCCAGCAGTGAAGTTCGTCCAGGGCCTTCTGGGGCCAACGTCCTGACTTTC. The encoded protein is CASSEVRPGPSGANVLTF.

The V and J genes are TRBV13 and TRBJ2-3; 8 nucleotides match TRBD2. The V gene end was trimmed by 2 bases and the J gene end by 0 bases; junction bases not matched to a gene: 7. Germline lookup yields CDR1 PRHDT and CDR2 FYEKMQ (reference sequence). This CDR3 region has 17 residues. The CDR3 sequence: CASSLLLAGGSTDTQYF. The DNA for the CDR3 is TGTGCCAGCAGCTTACTACTGGCGGGGGGAAGCACAGATACGCAGTATTTT.

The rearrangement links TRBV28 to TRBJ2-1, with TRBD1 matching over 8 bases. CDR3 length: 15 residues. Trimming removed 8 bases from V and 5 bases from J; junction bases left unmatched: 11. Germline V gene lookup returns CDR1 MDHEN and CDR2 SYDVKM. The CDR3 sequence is CASSLTGGVHNEQFF. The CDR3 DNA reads TGTGCCAGCTCTCTCACAGGGGGTGTACACAATGAGCAGTTCTTC.

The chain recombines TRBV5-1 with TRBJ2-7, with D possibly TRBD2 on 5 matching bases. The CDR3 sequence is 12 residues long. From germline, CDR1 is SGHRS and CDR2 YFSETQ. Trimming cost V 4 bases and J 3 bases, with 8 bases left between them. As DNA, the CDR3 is TGCGCCAGCAGCGCGAGCGGCTACGAGCAGTACTTC. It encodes CASSASGYEQYF.

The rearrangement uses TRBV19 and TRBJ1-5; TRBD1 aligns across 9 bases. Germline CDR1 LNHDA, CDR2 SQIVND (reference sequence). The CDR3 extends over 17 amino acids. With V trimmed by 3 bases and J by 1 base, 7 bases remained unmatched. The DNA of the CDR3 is TGTGCCAGTAGTATCGAGACAGGGGGTCCGAGCAATCAGCCCCAGCATTTT. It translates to CASSIETGGPSNQPQHF.

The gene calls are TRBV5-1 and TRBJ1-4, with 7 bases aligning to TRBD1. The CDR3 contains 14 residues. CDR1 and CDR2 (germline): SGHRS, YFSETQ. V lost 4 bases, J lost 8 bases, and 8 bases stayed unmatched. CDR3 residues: CASSHGEGAEKLFF. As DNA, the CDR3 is TGCGCCAGCAGCCATGGAGAGGGGGCAGAAAAACTGTTTTTT.

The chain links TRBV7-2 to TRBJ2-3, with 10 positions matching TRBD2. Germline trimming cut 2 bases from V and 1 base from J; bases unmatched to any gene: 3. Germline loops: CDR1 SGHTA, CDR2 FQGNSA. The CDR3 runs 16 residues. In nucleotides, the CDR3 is TGTGCCAGCAGCTTACGTCTAGCGGGGGGCACAGATACGCAGTATTTT. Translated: CASSLRLAGGTDTQYF.

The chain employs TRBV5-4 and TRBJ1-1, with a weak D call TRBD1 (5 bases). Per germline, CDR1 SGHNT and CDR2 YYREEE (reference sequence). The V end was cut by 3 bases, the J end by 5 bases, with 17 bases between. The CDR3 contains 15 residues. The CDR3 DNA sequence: TGTGCCAGCAGCTACACGATGGGGCTGTGGACTGAAGCTTTCTTT. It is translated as CASSYTMGLWTEAFF. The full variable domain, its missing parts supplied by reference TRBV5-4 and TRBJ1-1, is ETGVTQSPTHLIKTRGQQVTLRCSSQSGHNTVSWYQQALGQGPQFIFQYYREEENGRGNFPPRFSGLQFPNYSSELNVNALELDDSALYLCASSYTMGLWTEAFFGQGTRLTVV.

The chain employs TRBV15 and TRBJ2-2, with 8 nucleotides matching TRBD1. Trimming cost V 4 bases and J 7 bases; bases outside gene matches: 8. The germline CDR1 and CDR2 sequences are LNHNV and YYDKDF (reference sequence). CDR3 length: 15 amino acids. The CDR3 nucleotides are TGTGCCACCAGCAAAGGGAGACAGGGGAACGGGGAGCTGTTTTTT. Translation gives CATSKGRQGNGELFF.

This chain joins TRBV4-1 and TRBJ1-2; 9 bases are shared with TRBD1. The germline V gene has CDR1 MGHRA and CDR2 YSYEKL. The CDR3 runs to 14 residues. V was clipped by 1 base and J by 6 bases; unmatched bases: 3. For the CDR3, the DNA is TGCGCCAGCAGCCAAGCATGGACAGGGGATGGCTACACCTTC. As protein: CASSQAWTGDGYTF.

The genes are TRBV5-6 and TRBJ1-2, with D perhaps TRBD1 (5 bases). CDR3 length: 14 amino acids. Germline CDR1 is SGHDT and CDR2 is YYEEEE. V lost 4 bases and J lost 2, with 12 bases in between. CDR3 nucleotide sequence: TGTGCCAGCAGCCACGTACAGGAGAACTATGGCTACACCTTC. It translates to CASSHVQENYGYTF.

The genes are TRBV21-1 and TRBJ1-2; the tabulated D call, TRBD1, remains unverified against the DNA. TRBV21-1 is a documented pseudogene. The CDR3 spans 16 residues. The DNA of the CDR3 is TGTGCCAGCAGCAAATCGGGACAGGGCATGGACTATGGCTACACCTTC. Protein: CASSKSGQGMDYGYTF.